This TCR beta chain is drawn from a study of identical twins. Study results and limitations: Cross-sectional statistical analysis was relied on for the conclusions, without the same donors being followed.

This clonotype was observed once. Its target is unknown. V lost 1 base to trimming and J lost 6 bases, with 16 bases between them. Looked up from germline, CDR1 is SGHRS and CDR2 is YFSETQ. The CDR3 consists of 16 residues. MiXCR was run by TCRdb on the 5' RACE reads, yielding one entry per CDR3 protein. The table records roughly 570,000 distinct CDR3 sequences, roughly 9.5% of them present only once. This same sample was also part of a study on yellow fever vaccine responses in identical twins. That publication notes: Vaccine T cell responses of twins reportedly seemed partly convergent and partly personalized.

The source of this sequence is a woman under 30 in good health. Sequenced material: PBMCs. The V call is TRBV5-1, the J call TRBJ2-2, with D perhaps matching TRBD1 or TRBD2 (5 bases each). In nucleotides, the CDR3 is TGCGCCAGCAGCTTGTCCCCGGGGACGGCCCCCGGGGAGCTGTTTTTT. It yields the protein CASSLSPGTAPGELFF.